The 26 T cell receptor beta chains below were found in one sample sequenced in a study of tissue T cells after allogeneic stem cell transplantation (dated by TCRdb to between 2021 and 2022). Explained via the paper, the time point label denotes: mouse harvest day 14 after allogeneic transplant. Mouse grafts consisting of 10^7 T-cell-depleted bone marrow cells combined with 10^6 splenic CD5+ T cells were administered by tail vein injection. Receptor libraries were prepared by the immunoSEQ multiplex PCR assay. In TCRdb, the immuneACCESS table is reduced to in-frame sequences with V and J assigned. These tables do not hold every clone; where another copy was compared, an unresolved V gene accounts for under half, and the others remain unexplained. This sample is represented by about 3,000 clones; 50% of them were singletons. Clones ranked in the top ten supply 22% of the sample. The material sequenced was gut tissue. These receptors were taken from a female BALB/c mouse given C57BL/6 T cells with graft-versus-host disease after an allogeneic hematopoietic cell transplant.

A remark on this clone: The listed genes are named as in mouse. Read sequence stops 1 residue before the CDR3 end, and the germline J gene provides the missing end. The chain uses TRBV12-2 and TRBJ2-3; D unresolved. The CDR3 consists of 13 residues. The germline V gene encodes CDR1 SGHLS and CDR2 HYDKME. V shed 2 bases and J shed 0 bases, with 5 bases lying between them. The part of the CDR3 DNA that was read is TGTGCCAGCTCTCCGTCTAGTGCAGAAACGCTGTAT. Translated, it gives CASSPSSAETLY. The full CDR3 sequence reads CASSPSSAETLYF.

Worth noting for this clone: Gene labels here are mouse ones. The read terminates 1 residue before the CDR3 end, so the remaining end is supplied by the germline J gene. The rearrangement uses TRBV26 and TRBJ1-2, with TRBD1 as a possible D gene (6 bases). Germline CDR1 reads KGHPV; CDR2 reads FQNQEV (reference sequence). V lost 4 bases to trimming and J lost 2 bases, with 8 bases between them. This CDR3 comprises 13 residues. The CDR3 sequence is CASSPGQNSDYTF. CDR3 DNA, as far as it was read: TGTGCCAGCAGTCCAGGACAGAACTCCGACTACACC.

With regard to this clone: The listed genes are named as in mouse. The read finishes 1 residue shy of the CDR3 end, and the germline J gene is used to complete it. The chain couples TRBV23 to TRBJ1-1; the table's D call TRBD1 went unverified against the DNA. Germline V gene lookup returns CDR1 KGHTA and CDR2 FQNQQP. There are 13 residues in the CDR3. The CDR3 sequence: CSSTHKANTEVFF. The sequenced CDR3 bases are TGCTCCAGCACTCACAAAGCAAACACAGAAGTCTTC.

In its sample, this clone was seen a few times. Here the gene names and germline are mouse. From the germline J gene comes the end of the CDR3, since the read stops 1 residue before it. The chain couples TRBV26 to TRBJ1-4; D uncertain. V dropped 5 bases and J dropped 4 bases, with 5 bases sitting between them. This CDR3 is built from 12 residues. CDR1 and CDR2 from the germline V gene are KGHPV and FQNQEV (reference sequence). The CDR3 protein is CASSSINERLFF. The part of the CDR3 DNA that was read is TGTGCCAGCAGTTCAATCAACGAAAGATTATTT. The full variable domain, with the rest looked up from reference TRBV26 and TRBJ1-4, is NSKVIQTPRYLVKGQGQKAKMRCIPEKGHPVVFWYQQNKNNEFKFLINFQNQEVLQQIDMTEKRFSAECPSNSPCSLEIQSSEAGDSALYLCASSSINERLFFGHGTKLSVL.

As regards this clone: Germline and genes here are mouse. The CDR3 end falls 1 residue outside the read, so it is completed with the germline J gene. The rearrangement links TRBV26 to TRBJ2-4; tentatively, D is TRBD1 (5 bases). Trimming cost V 4 bases and J 2 bases, with 10 bases left between them. This CDR3 has 14 residues. The germline V gene encodes CDR1 KGHPV and CDR2 FQNQEV (reference sequence). The CDR3 protein is CASSPGQNQNTLYF. The DNA read from the CDR3 is TGTGCCAGCAGTCCTGGACAAAATCAAAACACCTTGTAC.

This clone was seen just once. Gene names refer to mouse genes. The read is 1 residue too short to cover the CDR3 end, so that end is filled in from the germline J gene. The chain is built from TRBV29 and TRBJ1-2; D remains unclear. Between the trimmed V and J ends, which lost 3 bases and 2 bases, there was a span of 10 bases. Germline V lookup: CDR1 MSHET, CDR2 SYDVDS. CDR3 length: 14 residues. CDR3 region: CASSLWARNSDYTF. The covered CDR3 bases are TGTGCTAGCAGTTTGTGGGCCCGGAACTCCGACTACACC.

Points on this clone: The gene names here belong to mouse. The read halts 1 residue ahead of the CDR3 end, with the missing end drawn from the germline J gene. This chain uses TRBV26 with TRBJ2-1; D is possibly TRBD1 (6 bases). Germline V gene data show CDR1 as KGHPV and CDR2 as FQNQEV (reference sequence). V was cut by 3 bases and J by 2 bases, with 8 bases left in between. The CDR3 sequence is 14 residues long. The sequenced part of the CDR3 DNA is TGTGCCAGCAGTCTCAGGGGAGACTATGCTGAGCAGTTC. It codes for CASSLRGDYAEQF. The full CDR3 is CASSLRGDYAEQFF.

On this clone itself: Gene names are the mouse ones. The missing CDR3 end, 1 residue past where the read stops, is filled in from the germline J gene. V gene TRBV3 combines with J gene TRBJ2-4; 8 bases are shared with TRBD2. The CDR3 has 14 amino acids. Unmatched junction bases numbered 2, after V lost 5 bases and J lost 1 base. Germline V CDR1 and CDR2: SNHLY, FYNGKV (reference sequence). CDR3 in amino acids: CASSELGGQNTLYF. CDR3 DNA, as far as it was read: TGTGCCAGCAGCGAACTGGGGGGTCAAAACACCTTGTAC.

On this clone itself: Germline and genes here are mouse. From the germline J gene comes the end of the CDR3, since the read stops 1 residue before it. The rearrangement joins TRBV12-1 to TRBJ2-5, with a possible D match to TRBD1 (6 bases). Germline V lookup: CDR1 SGHSN, CDR2 HYEKVE. Trimming pared 2 bases from V and 0 bases from J, leaving 8 bases between. This CDR3 region has 14 residues. Here the CDR3 reads CASSPGTNQDTQYF. CDR3 DNA (partial): TGTGCCAGCTCTCCCGGGACAAACCAAGACACCCAGTAC.

This clone is medium-sized (0.01 to 0.1%) within its sample. The gene names here belong to mouse. The read ends 1 residue before the CDR3 terminus; that terminus is restored from the germline J gene. This chain uses TRBV2 with TRBJ1-5, with D possibly being TRBD1 (5 bases). CDR3 length: 12 amino acids. CDR1 LGHNA and CDR2 YSYQKL come from the germline V gene. Trimming cost V 6 bases and J 4 bases, with 7 bases left between them. The CDR3: CASSPGNQAPLF. CDR3 bases read: TGTGCCAGCAGTCCAGGGAACCAGGCTCCGCTT.

Comments on this clone: Gene names denote mouse genes. The read comes to an end 1 residue before the CDR3 does, leaving the germline J gene to fill in the end. The chain joins TRBV13-1 to TRBJ1-1; TRBD1 matches at 8 bases. Germline-derived CDR1 and CDR2 are NSHNY and SYGAGN. This CDR3 has 12 residues. Trimming at V came to 4 bases and at J to 8 bases, leaving 4 bases not matched to a gene. CDR3 sequence: CASSNRGTEVFF. Partial CDR3 DNA: TGTGCCAGCAGTAACAGGGGGACGGAAGTCTTC.

Regarding this clone: The listed genes are named as in mouse. CDR3 sequence reads: CASSPTGGPYAEQFF. The CDR3 DNA, read in part, is TGTGCCAGCTCTCCAACTGGGGGGCCCTATGCTGAGCAGTTC. The rearrangement uses TRBV12-1 and TRBJ2-1; 9 nucleotides match TRBD2. Coverage ceases 1 residue before the CDR3 finishes, and the germline J gene fills in the end. Germline CDR1 and CDR2: SGHSN and HYEKVE. The trim removed 2 bases at V and 3 bases at J, leaving 4 bases unmatched. CDR3 length: 15 amino acids.

By frequency in the sample, this clone is large. Germline and genes: mouse. The read terminates 1 residue ahead of where the CDR3 ends, so the germline J gene completes it. The chain links TRBV14 to TRBJ2-7; D is uncertain. The germline V and J ends were trimmed by 4 bases and 5 bases, with 7 bases remaining between them. Germline-derived CDR1 and CDR2 are SGHDT and FRDEAV. The CDR3 contains 11 residues. The CDR3 here is CASSPIHEQYF. The part of the CDR3 DNA that was read is TGTGCCAGCAGTCCCATCCATGAACAGTAC. Based on the CDR3 plus reference TRBV14 and TRBJ2-7, the full variable domain is EAGVTQSPRYAVLQEGQAVSFWCDPISGHDTLYWYQQPRDQGPQLLVYFRDEAVIDNSQLPSDRFSAVRPKGTNSTLKIQSAKQGDTATYLCASSPIHEQYFGPGTRLTVL.

A note on this clone: Genes and germline are mouse. The sequence runs out 1 residue before the end of the CDR3; the remainder is reconstructed from the germline J gene. The chain recombines TRBV31 with TRBJ2-7, with D perhaps matching TRBD1 (6 bases). Germline V gives CDR1 GKSSPN, CDR2 SITVG. V gave up 4 bases and J gave up 4 bases, with 11 bases separating them. This CDR3 comprises 12 residues. Incomplete CDR3 DNA: TGTGCCTGGACCCCTCAGGGGTATGAACAGTAC. Its protein product is CAWTPQGYEQY. The entire CDR3 sequence reads CAWTPQGYEQYF.

This clone was seen only a few times. Gene names and germline match the mouse. The sequence runs out 1 residue before the end of the CDR3; the remainder is reconstructed from the germline J gene. The chain is built from TRBV26 and TRBJ2-4; the D gene is possibly TRBD1 (6 bases). With 5 bases removed from V and 2 bases from J, the gap between germline ends came to 8 bases. This CDR3 region has 13 residues. The V gene's germline CDR1 is KGHPV and CDR2 FQNQEV (reference sequence). This chain's CDR3 is CASSWDIQNTLYF. Partial CDR3 DNA: TGTGCCAGCAGTTGGGACATTCAAAACACCTTGTAC.

In the case of this clone: Any gene name here is a mouse gene name. The read finishes 1 residue shy of the CDR3 end, and the germline J gene is used to complete it. The chain uses TRBV13-2 and TRBJ2-5; 8 bases map to TRBD2. Unmatched junction bases numbered 9, after V lost 1 base and J lost 2 bases. The CDR3 extends over 17 amino acids. Germline V lookup: CDR1 NNHNN, CDR2 SYGAGS (reference sequence). The CDR3 DNA, read in part, is TGTGCCAGCGGTGATTTGTGGGCTGGGGGGCCCCAAGACACCCAGTAC. This codes for CASGDLWAGGPQDTQY. The CDR3, in full, reads CASGDLWAGGPQDTQYF.

This clone was observed a handful of times. Mouse gene names and germline throughout. The read comes to an end 1 residue before the CDR3 does, leaving the germline J gene to fill in the end. The chain is built from TRBV13-2 and TRBJ2-1; 8 nucleotides line up with TRBD2. Germline lookup yields CDR1 NNHNN and CDR2 SYGAGS (reference sequence). CDR3 length equals 14 residues. The ends lost 3 bases at V and 1 base at J; junction bases unmatched: 0. CDR3 loop: CASGAGGNYAEQFF. CDR3 DNA, as far as it was read: TGTGCCAGCGGTGCTGGGGGGAACTATGCTGAGCAGTTC.

Only a few counts were recorded for this clone. Each gene name is a mouse one. The read halts 1 residue ahead of the CDR3 end, with the missing end drawn from the germline J gene. V gene TRBV13-1 combines with J gene TRBJ1-1; tentatively, D is TRBD1 (5 bases). The CDR3 extends over 14 amino acids. V lost 3 bases to trimming and J lost 1 base, with 10 bases between them. Germline-derived CDR1 and CDR2 are NSHNY and SYGAGN. The CDR3 bases that were read are TGTGCCAGCAGTGCGTCAGGGAGGAACACAGAAGTCTTC. It encodes CASSASGRNTEVF. The complete CDR3 sequence is CASSASGRNTEVFF.

This clone was counted only a few times. Any gene name here is a mouse gene name. Read sequence stops 1 residue before the CDR3 end, and the germline J gene provides the missing end. This rearrangement joins TRBV13-2 to TRBJ1-3; the D is unclear. The V gene lost 1 base and the J gene lost 0 bases, with 11 bases spanning the gap. This CDR3 contains 16 residues. Per germline, CDR1 NNHNN and CDR2 SYGAGS (reference sequence). CDR3 DNA, as far as it was read: TGTGCCAGCGGTGATTGGGCAGGCAATTCTGGAAATACGCTCTAT. Translated, it gives CASGDWAGNSGNTLY. The entire CDR3 is CASGDWAGNSGNTLYF.

As to this clone: The gene names given are mouse names. The read ends 1 residue early relative to the CDR3; the germline J gene fills the gap. The rearrangement uses TRBV26 and TRBJ2-1, with unresolved D. The CDR3 sequence is 14 residues long. The ends were cut back, 4 bases at V and 1 base at J, with 8 bases in the middle. The germline V gene has CDR1 KGHPV and CDR2 FQNQEV (reference sequence). Incomplete CDR3 DNA: TGTGCCAGCAGTCAACAGATGAACTATGCTGAGCAGTTC. Translated: CASSQQMNYAEQF. The full CDR3 protein is CASSQQMNYAEQFF.

In the case of this clone: Genes and germline are mouse. The CDR3 loop reads CASSRQEYAEQFF. The CDR3 DNA, read in part, is TGTGCCAGCAGCAGACAGGAATATGCTGAGCAGTTC. The V and J genes are TRBV26 and TRBJ2-1, with a tentative D call TRBD1 (6 bases). The read comes to an end 1 residue before the CDR3 does, leaving the germline J gene to fill in the end. V lost 6 bases and J lost 4, with 10 bases in between. The germline V gene has CDR1 KGHPV and CDR2 FQNQEV (reference sequence). This CDR3 has 13 amino acids.

The table lists this clone with a count of one. Mouse germline and gene names are used. The CDR3 end is not reached by the read, which stops 1 residue before it; the germline J gene fills it in. The chain joins TRBV26 to TRBJ2-3; D not resolved. Germline loops: CDR1 KGHPV, CDR2 FQNQEV (reference sequence). The CDR3 loop spans 16 amino acids. The V and J ends lost 0 bases and 0 bases respectively, with 10 bases between them. The CDR3 sequence: CASSLSGRWSAETLYF. Partial CDR3 DNA: TGTGCCAGCAGTCTGTCGGGGAGGTGGAGTGCAGAAACGCTGTAT.

This clone was counted a few times. Gene names are the mouse ones. The CDR3 extends 1 residue past the end of the read, so its final part is completed from the germline J gene. The chain is built from TRBV1 and TRBJ2-7; D perhaps matches TRBD1 (5 bases). With 4 bases removed from V and 6 bases from J, the gap between germline ends came to 10 bases. Germline CDR1 NSQYPW, CDR2 LRSPGD (reference sequence). The CDR3 runs to 12 residues. The sequenced part of the CDR3 DNA is TGCACCTGCAGTGGATATAGGGGTGAACAGTAC. It translates to CTCSGYRGEQY. The CDR3 as a whole reads CTCSGYRGEQYF.

This clone has only a few counts. The genes and germline here are from mouse. The sequenced part of the CDR3 DNA is TGCTCCAGCAGTCAGGGACTGGGTATCGCCGGGCAGCTCTAC. Protein sequence: CSSSQGLGIAGQLY. The entire CDR3 sequence reads CSSSQGLGIAGQLYF. This chain joins TRBV23 and TRBJ2-2; the D call in the table, TRBD2, was not verified against the DNA. The missing CDR3 end, 1 residue past where the read stops, is filled in from the germline J gene. Germline V lookup: CDR1 KGHTA, CDR2 FQNQQP. The CDR3 consists of 15 residues.

Notes on this clone: The gene names given are mouse names. The CDR3 extends 1 residue past the end of the read, so its final part is completed from the germline J gene. The genes are TRBV26 and TRBJ1-1, with 10 bases lining up with TRBD1. The V and J ends lost 2 bases and 11 bases, in that order; junction bases with no gene match: 5. The CDR3 consists of 13 residues. Germline CDR1 KGHPV, CDR2 FQNQEV (reference sequence). The CDR3 loop is CASSLRDRGDVFF. The DNA read from the CDR3 is TGTGCCAGCAGTCTGCGGGACAGGGGAGATGTCTTC.

Judged by abundance, this clone is medium-sized. Germline and genes here are mouse. The read gets to within 1 residue of the CDR3 end, and the germline J gene fills in the rest. The V gene is TRBV16, the J gene TRBJ2-7; TRBD1 aligns across 8 bases. The CDR3 has 13 residues. V lost 5 bases, J lost 0 bases, and 0 bases stayed unmatched. The germline V gene has CDR1 SGHSA and CDR2 FRNQAP. The covered CDR3 bases are TGTGCAAGCAGCACAGGGGGCTCCTATGAACAGTAC. This sequence encodes CASSTGGSYEQY. The entire CDR3 is CASSTGGSYEQYF.